This T cell receptor (beta chain) was identified during a study of blood T cell repertoires in COVID-19. Turning to the study itself: Sample material is recorded as cDNA or gDNA derived from T cells, B-cell-depleted T cells, or PBMCs.

The count of this clone is one. Looked up from germline, CDR1 is SGHKS and CDR2 is YYEKEE (reference sequence). With 6 bases removed from V and 2 bases from J, the gap between germline ends came to 22 bases. The CDR3 covers 17 residues. In the authors' methods: By means of reference gene primer amplification, nucleated cell counts were estimated. Clones were read by immunoSEQ multiplex PCR, and TCRdb kept only the in-frame ones, dropping some. For V, J and clone size, that table is used; D and trimming come from the DNA. The sample shows about 210,000 clones, 84% of them seen only once. This receptor was identified in a woman aged 50 to 60 with active or convalescent COVID-19. J is TRBJ2-3 and V is TRBV5-5; maybe TRBD2 (6 bases). The sample taken for sequencing was peripheral blood. Here the CDR3 reads CASIPSGLSAATDTQYF. The CDR3 DNA reads as TGTGCCAGCATCCCATCGGGACTTTCCGCCGCCACAGATACGCAGTATTTT.